This entry describes one TCR beta chain. There is no known antigen for this receptor. No much larger clone exists at a distance of one base, and base qualities are not known. These data are taken from a study of cytomegalovirus exposure and HLA in healthy donors (dated by TCRdb to the late 2010s). In the study overall: According to an earlier analysis of 550 to 700 of the donors, about 170 million T cells yielded 100 million or so unique TCR beta sequences and roughly 280 Gb of sequence data. Roughly 290 gigabases of sequencing data and around 80 million unique TCR sequences made up an early release that covered fewer than 650 HLA-typed donors. Of the 300 to 500 genotyped donors, 81% were placed in the genetic ancestry cluster associated with self-reported Caucasian donors. The study was designed to test whether signatures of past pathogen exposure could be identified by cataloging public T cell receptors. Using immunosequencing, the study profiled T cell repertoires from about 610 subjects and related those repertoires to cytomegalovirus serostatus. Besides the first cohort of roughly 640 subjects, a separate validation cohort made up of 120 different subjects was used. The study combined high-throughput TCR immunosequencing, statistical association of individual TCRs with disease status, and machine learning to predict cytomegalovirus infection status. A later analysis re-analyzed previously published TCR beta repertoires from approximately 700 donors and added high-resolution HLA genotyping to study TCR occurrence patterns. The later analysis used no new phenotypic data to find candidate immune exposures, relying instead on TCR beta sequences and their occurrence across donors. To decide whether each TCR beta V gene segment behaved as functional or pseudogenic, an earlier analysis of several hundred of the donors relied on high-throughput TCR beta sequencing. Donor age, sex, ethnicity and CMV serostatus were compiled together with the repertoire data. In a later genetic analysis, genome-wide SNP genotypes for about 65% of the roughly 700 donors were used, and that subset was treated as a discovery cohort. Every repertoire in the discovery cohort had been generated on one and the same sequencing platform. HLA typing included class I and class II loci at four-digit resolution. The number of donors typed differed by locus, with roughly 629-640 for A, B, C, DRB1 and DQB1, roughly 520 for DQA1, 606 for DPA1, and 450 to 480 for DPB1. About 5 DR-DQ haplotypes were handled as single units for association and clustering, since linkage in the cohort was strong. Across approximately 400 genotyped donors of the cohort, an average of about 240,000 unique TCR beta nucleotide sequences per donor were sequenced, and about a sixth of those sequences were non-productive.

The cohort was made up of hundreds of healthy bone marrow donors. At the time of sampling, every cohort member was nominally healthy, though immune exposures that went unrecorded were likely present. The donor tested CMV seropositive, placing the donor among the 289 seropositive members of the cohort. A peripheral blood sample was provided by each donor, and peripheral blood mononuclear cells were used for TCR beta sequencing. The Qiagen DNeasy Blood Extraction Kit was used to extract genomic DNA from the blood cell samples. V is reduced by 5 bases and J by 2 bases, leaving a spacing of 15 bases between them. From a lookup of the germline V gene (reference sequence), CDR1 and CDR2 are MNHEY and SMNVEV. The cysteine opens and the phenylalanine closes a CDR3 of 16 amino acids. Solely the CDR3 DNA is kept, with 48 bases framed from the first base. What the research found in general, with its limitations: In this cohort, only TCR beta chains were sequenced, and detectable features were limited by the absence of alpha or paired-chain data. Most TCR sequences were observed very rarely across donors, whereas some public TCRs were present in many individuals. The classifier was reported to diagnose cytomegalovirus status with high specificity and sensitivity in both the original and validation cohorts. Assigning TCR associations to individual alleles was difficult when HLA alleles, especially DR and DQ, strongly co-occurred. The study listed approximately 160 TCR beta chains as associated with cytomegalovirus. A later genetic analysis reported fewer N-insertions in productive TCRs among donors in an Asian-associated ancestry cluster than the roughly 620-donor mean. A further reported finding was that TCR beta sequences accurately predicted the HLA-A and HLA-B alleles for most subjects in the first cohort. In a later analysis, HLA-associated TCR beta chains were found to be more clonally expanded and to have lower generation probabilities than equally common non-associated chains. A group of highly shared sequence variants was considered likely to be a technical artifact of the sequencing pipeline. Some IMGT-functional V segments, including TRBV6-2 and TRBV6-3, could not be told apart with the 87-base-pair reads, so those segments were excluded. In an earlier analysis of around 600 of the donors, most TCR beta V segments were observed in productive rearrangements about 87% or about 30% of the time, broadly matching IMGT annotations. Correlated functional status among segregating V segments might reflect linkage disequilibrium, but an unknown experimental factor could not be ruled out. In a later analysis, TCR association rates were found to vary across HLA loci, with the most associated TCRs seen for DRB1 alleles and the fewest for HLA-C alleles. Presence/absence analyses assumed roughly uniform sequencing depth across donors, an assumption that may not hold. Three of the identified cytomegalovirus-associated TCR beta chains were confirmed in vitro to be specific for cytomegalovirus antigens. For the cohort, immune exposure information was limited to CMV serostatus. A later analysis associated approximately 17,000 TCR beta sequences with specific HLA alleles at a false discovery rate of 0.05. A later analysis reported that several top co-occurrence clusters appeared linked to parvovirus B19, influenza, CMV and Epstein-Barr virus. Because some donors lacked HLA typing at each locus, the association tests relied only on the typed subset. In a later analysis, most CMV-associated TCR beta chains were found to appear HLA-restricted, with HLA associations seemingly driven largely by CMV exposure. An association between a missense DCLRE1C variant and V-gene and J-gene trimming of TCR beta chains was found in a later genetic analysis and replicated in an independent cohort. The authors suggested that the approach could potentially be extended to other disease states and immunological phenotypes. Fewer than 20 rarely observed V segments, including chromosome 9 orphons, were excluded from the earlier analysis of several hundred of the donors because counts were too low.

Library preparation used the immunoSEQ multiplex PCR assay. For the multiplex PCR, a mixture combining 60 forward primers for TCR Vbeta segments and 13 reverse primers for TCR Jbeta segments was used. A multiplex PCR assay on genomic DNA amplified the CDR3 region of rearranged TCR beta genes. Amplified TCR beta libraries were sequenced as 87-base-pair reads on the Illumina HiSeq System. The study's processing was this. A later analysis tallied 75 million to 85 million unique TCR beta chains across the 666 repertoires, and around 10 million of those chains were shared by two or more donors. Raw reads were error-corrected and collapsed into unique sequences by a nearest-neighbor algorithm in which closely related sequences were merged to remove PCR and sequencing errors. Alignment of CDR3 sequences to IMGT reference sequences was used to assign V, D and J gene segments. For a sequence to be retained, a match of at least six nucleotides to both a V gene segment and a J gene segment was required. Rearrangements were called productive when the CDR3 lacked stop codons and stayed in frame with V and J; all others were non-productive. CDR3 was defined according to IMGT convention as the region running from the second conserved V-encoded cysteine to the conserved J-encoded phenylalanine. The earlier analysis of about 640 of the donors excluded any sequence lacking an unambiguous match to a single V gene segment. In an earlier analysis of around 590 of the donors, a V segment was called functional when productive rearrangements were above 56.7%, and segregating when the standard deviation between donors exceeded 5%. A statistical classification framework was built to diagnose cytomegalovirus status from the catalog of TCR beta chain sequences. V and J gene assignment, in a later analysis, came from comparing TCR nucleotide sequences with IMGT/GENE-DB human TR gene sequences. The TCRdist pipeline was used in a later analysis to assign CDR3 sequences and most-parsimonious VDJ recombination scenarios. In a later analysis, every TCR beta chain was defined by the combination of its CDR3 amino acid sequence and its V-gene family, and reads without a unique V-gene family were dropped. As a way to deal with suspected cross-contamination and a sequencing artifact, a later analysis dropped hundreds of nucleotide sequences that were highly shared and had low generation probability. A later analysis calculated a clonal expansion index for each public chain from normalized within-repertoire ranks of inferred template counts. In a later analysis, generation probabilities were computed with a VDJ recombination model fitted to out-of-frame rearrangements, and the resulting probabilities were checked against IGoR. A later analysis scored TCR-TCR, TCR-HLA and TCR-CMV co-occurrence with hypergeometric tests, applying a repertoire-size bias correction to TCR pairs. False discovery rates were estimated in a later analysis by permuting HLA or CMV assignments 20 times. In a later analysis, co-occurring TCRs were grouped using DBSCAN, and TCRdist sequence similarity was added for clustering within HLA-allele-positive subsets. Repertoires with fewer than 30,000 or more than 120,000 public chains were left out of co-occurrence clustering, as were about 5 repertoires with anomalous nucleotide sharing. TCRdb obtained this table from immuneACCESS and retained in-frame rearrangements with V and J assigned. These tables miss some clones; where compared with another copy, unresolved V genes account for less than half of the shortfall, and the remainder is unexplained. The DNA gave D and trimming, while V, J and clone size come from that table. This sample is represented by under 200,000 clones; approximately 67% of them were singletons. Together, the top ten hold roughly 4% of the sample.

The chain is encoded by TRBV27 joined to TRBJ1-4; TRBD1 is perhaps the D gene, given 5 matching bases. The material sequenced was PBMCs. This TCR was sampled from a woman younger than 30 in good health and CMV-seropositive. CDR3 loop: CASSPGDGGTNEKLFF. The DNA sequence reads TGTGCCAGCAGTCCGGGGGACGGGGGGACTAATGAAAAACTGTTTTTT.